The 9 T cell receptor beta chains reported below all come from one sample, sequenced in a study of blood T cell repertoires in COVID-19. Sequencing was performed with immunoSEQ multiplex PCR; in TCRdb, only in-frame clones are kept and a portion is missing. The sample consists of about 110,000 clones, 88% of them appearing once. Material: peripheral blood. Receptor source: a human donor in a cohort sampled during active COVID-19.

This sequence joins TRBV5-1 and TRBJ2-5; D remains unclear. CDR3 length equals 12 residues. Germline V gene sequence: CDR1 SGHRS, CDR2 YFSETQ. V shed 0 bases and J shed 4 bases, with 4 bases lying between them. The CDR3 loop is CASSLEAETQYF. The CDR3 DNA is TGCGCCAGCAGCTTGGAAGCAGAGACCCAGTACTTC.

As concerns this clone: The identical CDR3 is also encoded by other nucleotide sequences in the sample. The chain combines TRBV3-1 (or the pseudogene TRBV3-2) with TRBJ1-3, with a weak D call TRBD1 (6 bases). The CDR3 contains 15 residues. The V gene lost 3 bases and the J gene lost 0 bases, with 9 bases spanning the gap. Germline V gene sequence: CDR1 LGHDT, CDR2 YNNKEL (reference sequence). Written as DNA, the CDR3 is TGTGCCAGCAGCCATGGACAGAGCTCTGGAAACACCATATATTTT. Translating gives CASSHGQSSGNTIYF.

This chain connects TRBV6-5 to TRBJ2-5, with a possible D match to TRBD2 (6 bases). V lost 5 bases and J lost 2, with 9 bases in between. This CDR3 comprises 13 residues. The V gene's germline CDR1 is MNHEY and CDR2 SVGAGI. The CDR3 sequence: CASSMTRQETQYF. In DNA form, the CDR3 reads TGTGCCAGCAGTATGACTAGACAAGAGACCCAGTACTTC.

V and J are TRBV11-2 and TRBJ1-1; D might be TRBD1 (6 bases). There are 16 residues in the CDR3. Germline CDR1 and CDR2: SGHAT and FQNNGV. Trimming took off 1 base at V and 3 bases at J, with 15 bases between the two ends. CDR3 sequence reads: CASSLVRGAQDTEAFF. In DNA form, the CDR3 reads TGTGCCAGCAGCTTAGTTCGGGGGGCGCAAGACACTGAAGCTTTCTTT.

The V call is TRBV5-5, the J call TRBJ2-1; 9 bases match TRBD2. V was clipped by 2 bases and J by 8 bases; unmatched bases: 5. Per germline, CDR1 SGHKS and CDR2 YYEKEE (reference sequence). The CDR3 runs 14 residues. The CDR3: CASSFRGRGDEQFF. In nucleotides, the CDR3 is TGTGCCAGCAGCTTCCGCGGGAGGGGTGATGAGCAGTTCTTC.

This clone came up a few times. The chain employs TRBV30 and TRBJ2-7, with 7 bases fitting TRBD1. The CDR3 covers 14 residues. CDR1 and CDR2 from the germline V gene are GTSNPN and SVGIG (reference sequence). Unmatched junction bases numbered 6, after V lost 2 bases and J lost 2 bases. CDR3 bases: TGTGCCTGGAGTATTGGGACAGCCCCCTACGAGCAGTACTTC. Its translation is CAWSIGTAPYEQYF.

The CDR3 region is CASSEWIAGGNEQFF. For the CDR3, the DNA is TGTGCCAGCAGTGAATGGATAGCGGGAGGAAATGAGCAGTTCTTC. J is TRBJ2-1 and V is TRBV6-1; 10 bases match TRBD2. The CDR3 runs to 15 residues. V shed 2 bases and J 7 bases; nucleotides not matched to a gene: 5. CDR1 is MNHNS, CDR2 SASEGT, per germline.

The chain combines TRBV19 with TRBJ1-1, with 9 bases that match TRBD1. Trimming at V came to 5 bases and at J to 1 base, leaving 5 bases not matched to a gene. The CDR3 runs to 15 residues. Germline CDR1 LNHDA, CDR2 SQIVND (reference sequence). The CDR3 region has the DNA TGTGCCAGTAGTCCGAAGGGACAGGGGAACACTGAAGCTTTCTTT. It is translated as CASSPKGQGNTEAFF.

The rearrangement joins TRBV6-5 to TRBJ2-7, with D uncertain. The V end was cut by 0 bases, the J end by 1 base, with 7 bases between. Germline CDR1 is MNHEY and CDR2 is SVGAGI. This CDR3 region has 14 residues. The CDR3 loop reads CASSYSAASYEQYF. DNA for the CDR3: TGTGCCAGCAGTTACTCGGCGGCTTCCTACGAGCAGTACTTC.